The next 21 T cell receptor beta chains were all read from a single sample in a study of shared T cell receptors in the human thymus. The method was immunoSEQ multiplex PCR; TCRdb's version includes in-frame clones alone and lacks a portion of them. The sample consists of hundreds of thousands of clones, about 84% of them appearing once. These same data were also listed under a study on human thymus T cells.

Sequences were obtained from thymocytes. The receptors come from a boy under three years old with a congenital heart defect.

The genes are TRBV9 and TRBJ1-1, with D perhaps TRBD1 (5 bases). The CDR3 consists of 15 residues. The V gene lost 0 bases and the J gene lost 0 bases, with 9 bases spanning the gap. From germline, CDR1 is SGDLS and CDR2 YYNGEE. The CDR3 DNA reads as TGTGCCAGCAGCGTAGGACAGAATATGAACACTGAAGCTTTCTTT. As protein: CASSVGQNMNTEAFF.

Note on this clone: The sample has other DNA sequences that encode this CDR3 too. The rearrangement links TRBV20-1 to TRBJ2-7; the D is unclear. V lost 3 bases, J lost 2 bases, and 5 bases lay in between. The CDR3 length is 11 residues. Looked up from germline, CDR1 is DFQATT and CDR2 is SNEGSKA (reference sequence). The CDR3 DNA reads as TGCAGTGCTAGCGGTGCCTACGAGCAGTACTTC. This encodes CSASGAYEQYF.

The chain carries TRBV28 and TRBJ2-1; no reliable D call. The CDR3 is 15 amino acids. V was clipped by 3 bases and J by 6 bases, with 15 bases between them. Germline values: CDR1 MDHEN, CDR2 SYDVKM. CDR3 amino acids: CASSLGVVELNEQFF. The CDR3 region has the DNA TGTGCCAGCAGTTTGGGCGTGGTAGAACTCAATGAGCAGTTCTTC.

The rearrangement links TRBV29-1 to TRBJ2-7; 10 bases align to TRBD1. This CDR3 has 16 amino acids. J lost 3 bases, V lost 1 base, and 9 bases had no gene match. Germline assignment: CDR1 SQVTM and CDR2 ANQGSEA. CDR3 loop: CSVEVRDRGHHYEQYF. CDR3 nucleotides: TGCAGCGTTGAAGTACGGGACAGGGGACATCACTACGAGCAGTACTTC.

The sample holds one count of this clone. The chain employs TRBV20-1 and TRBJ2-6; D uncertain. CDR3 length: 11 amino acids. V was trimmed by 8 bases and J by 2 bases, leaving 4 bases between them. The germline V gene encodes CDR1 DFQATT and CDR2 SNEGSKA (reference sequence). CDR3 amino acids: CSFAGANVLTF. The CDR3 DNA is TGCAGTTTCGCTGGGGCCAACGTCCTGACTTTC.

The chain carries TRBV4-3 and TRBJ2-1; 8 bases fit TRBD1. Germline lookup yields CDR1 LGHNA and CDR2 YSLEER. After removal of 1 base from V and 9 bases from J, the junction contained 11 bases not matched to a gene. The CDR3 loop spans 16 amino acids. The CDR3 sequence is CASSQARTGTLSEQFF. In DNA form, the CDR3 reads TGCGCCAGCAGCCAAGCCCGGACAGGGACGTTAAGTGAGCAGTTCTTC.

The rearrangement joins TRBV13 to TRBJ2-6, with 13 nucleotides matching TRBD2. From germline, CDR1 is PRHDT and CDR2 FYEKMQ (reference sequence). This CDR3 is 22 amino acids long. Trimming removed 1 base from V and 3 bases from J; junction bases left unmatched: 15. As DNA, the CDR3 is TGTGCCAGCAGCTTAGACCTCCAAGGAGGGACTAGCGGGACTCATGGGGCCAACGTCCTGACTTTC. This gives the protein CASSLDLQGGTSGTHGANVLTF.

This clone was found a few times. CDR3 protein: CASRQDRERETQYF. The CDR3, as DNA: TGTGCCAGCAGACAAGACAGGGAGCGAGAGACCCAGTACTTC. This rearrangement joins TRBV7-2 to TRBJ2-5; 7 positions match TRBD1. Germline CDR1 reads SGHTA; CDR2 reads FQGNSA. The CDR3 has 14 residues. Losses at the gene ends were 6 bases for V and 4 bases for J; bases not matched to a gene: 8.

The CDR3 region has the DNA TGTGCCAGCAGTTTACCGGACAGGGGACGCAATCAGCCCCAGCATTTT. Translating gives CASSLPDRGRNQPQHF. The chain recombines TRBV28 with TRBJ1-5; TRBD1 matches at 9 bases. CDR1 is MDHEN and CDR2 is SYDVKM in the germline V gene. The junction had 4 bases not matched to a gene; V was cut back by 2 bases and J by 2 bases. The CDR3 has 16 residues.

The V and J genes are TRBV27 and TRBJ2-1; 7 positions agree with TRBD2. The CDR3 has 15 residues. V shed 5 bases and J 5 bases; nucleotides not matched to a gene: 9. CDR1 is MNHEY, CDR2 SMNVEV, per germline (reference sequence). The CDR3 loop is CASSPSGLYNNEQFF. CDR3 in DNA: TGTGCCAGCAGTCCCTCGGGACTATATAACAATGAGCAGTTCTTC.

The V gene is TRBV6-5, the J gene TRBJ2-7, with 8 bases aligning to TRBD1. Germline V gene sequence: CDR1 MNHEY, CDR2 SVGAGI. The CDR3 runs 15 residues. V was pared by 4 bases and J by 2 bases, with 7 bases of the junction left unmatched. The CDR3 DNA reads as TGTGCCAGCAGTTTGCCCGGGACAGGTACCTACGAGCAGTACTTC. It translates to CASSLPGTGTYEQYF.

This rearrangement joins TRBV5-1 to TRBJ2-6; D possibly corresponds to TRBD2 (5 bases). Germline V gene data show CDR1 as SGHRS and CDR2 as YFSETQ. V was pared by 7 bases and J by 2 bases, with 10 bases between. The CDR3 consists of 14 residues. The CDR3 nucleotides read TGCGCCAGCTGTGGGGAGACTGGGGCCAACGTCCTGACTTTC. It specifies CASCGETGANVLTF.

The chain has TRBV6-5 and TRBJ1-3; possibly TRBD1 for D (5 bases). The CDR3 runs 15 residues. CDR1 and CDR2 (germline): MNHEY, SVGAGI. V lost 8 bases to trimming and J lost 3 bases, with 17 bases between them. For the CDR3, the DNA is TGTGCCAGCCAGGACACTAACGTAGGTGGAAACACCATATATTTT. It translates to CASQDTNVGGNTIYF.

This chain connects TRBV6-4 to TRBJ2-7, with 9 positions matching TRBD2. The J segment lost 12 bases and the V segment lost 0 bases, leaving 6 bases of the junction unmatched. The CDR3 consists of 13 residues. Per germline, CDR1 MRHNA and CDR2 SNTAGT. CDR3: CASSDSASGKRYF. The CDR3 DNA reads TGTGCCAGCAGTGACTCGGCTAGCGGGAAACGGTACTTC.

The rearrangement joins TRBV7-3 to TRBJ2-3; D possibly corresponds to TRBD2 (6 bases). V shed 1 base and J shed 2 bases, with 10 bases lying between them. CDR3 length equals 15 residues. CDR1 is SGHTA and CDR2 is FQGTGA in the germline V gene. The DNA of the CDR3 is TGTGCCAGCAGCTTAAATTGGGGGGACACAGATACGCAGTATTTT. Encoded protein: CASSLNWGDTDTQYF.

This clone was counted a few times. This sequence joins TRBV6-6 and TRBJ2-5; weak D call: TRBD2 (6 bases). Germline CDR1 MNHNY, CDR2 SVGAGI (reference sequence). Trimming cost V 8 bases and J 5 bases, with 18 bases left between them. The CDR3 is 14 amino acids. The CDR3 DNA reads as TGTGCCAGCGGTACAGGAGGGCCCTGGGAGACCCAGTACTTC. This codes for CASGTGGPWETQYF.

V gene TRBV18 combines with J gene TRBJ2-5; 15 nucleotides agree with TRBD2. The trim removed 6 bases at V and 4 bases at J, leaving 9 bases unmatched. Germline-derived CDR1 and CDR2 are KGHSH and LQKENI. This CDR3 is built from 17 residues. The CDR3 protein is CASSHGPGLAGGETQYF. In DNA form, the CDR3 reads TGTGCCAGCTCCCACGGTCCGGGACTAGCGGGAGGAGAGACCCAGTACTTC.

The chain uses TRBV11-3 and TRBJ2-3; D may be TRBD2 (6 bases). The V gene lost 0 bases and the J gene lost 6 bases, with 28 bases spanning the gap. The CDR3 sequence is 20 residues long. CDR1 is SGHNT, CDR2 YENEEA, per germline. The CDR3: CASSLDLTRGNVGPWDTQYF. The DNA for the CDR3 is TGTGCCAGCAGCTTAGATCTGACTAGAGGCAACGTAGGTCCTTGGGATACGCAGTATTTT.

The CDR3 loop reads CASSQEAWKAGEQFF. The CDR3 coding sequence is TGCGCCAGCAGCCAAGAGGCGTGGAAGGCAGGTGAGCAGTTCTTC. The chain joins TRBV4-3 to TRBJ2-1; unclear D gene. In germline, CDR1 is LGHNA, CDR2 YSLEER. Trimming stripped 0 bases from V and 9 bases from J, with 15 bases between. This CDR3 has 15 amino acids.

The chain joins TRBV4-2 to TRBJ1-4; 8 nucleotides align to TRBD1. Trimming cost V 3 bases and J 5 bases; bases outside gene matches: 5. Germline loops: CDR1 LGHNA, CDR2 YNFKEQ. The CDR3 covers 15 residues. CDR3 protein: CASSHTDRDNEKLFF. In DNA, the CDR3 is TGTGCCAGCAGCCACACGGACAGGGACAATGAAAAACTGTTTTTT.

The chain carries TRBV6-6 and TRBJ2-7; possibly TRBD1 for D (6 bases). CDR3 length: 15 residues. Trimming took off 1 base at V and 0 bases at J, with 10 bases between the two ends. The germline gives CDR1 MNHNY, CDR2 SVGAGI (reference sequence). The CDR3: CASSYFGDNSYEQYF. The CDR3 bases are TGTGCCAGCAGTTACTTTGGGGACAACTCCTACGAGCAGTACTTC.